This TCR beta chain originates from a study of blood T cells in healthy people across ages. General study results and limits: Whereas aged donors had fewer naive CD4+ cells, long-lived donors had more of them and higher diversity. TCR beta diversity correlated strongly with naive T cell percentage.

With 2 bases removed from V and 7 bases from J, the gap between germline ends came to 14 bases. CDR1 is DFQATT and CDR2 is SNEGSKA in the germline V gene (reference sequence). The CDR3 spans 13 residues. Donors gave around 10 milliliters of peripheral blood apiece. Alongside a J-beta primer mix, a sample-barcoded 5' primer served in a second PCR lasting about 7 to 12 cycles. Paired-end reads containing CDR3 totaled no fewer than 2.5 million for each sample. TCRdb called the 5' RACE reads again in MiXCR, with one record for every CDR3 protein. Found here are about 730,000 distinct CDR3 sequences, 40% to 45% of them singletons; the top ten hold 20% to 25%. This clonotype was seen a single time. Its antigen remains unknown.

The chain recombines TRBV20-1 with TRBJ1-1; the D gene is possibly TRBD1 (6 bases). This TCR came from a woman aged 55 to 70 in good health. Specimen: blood. In DNA, the CDR3 is TGCAGTGCTAGAAGTCCGGGGGCTGTTGAAGCTTTCTTT. Translating it yields CSARSPGAVEAFF.